The 20 T cell receptor beta chains below all came from one sample that was sequenced in a study of blood T cell repertoires in COVID-19. Using immunoSEQ multiplex PCR, the repertoire was profiled, and TCRdb retains in-frame clones only, with some absent. The sample has 15,000 to 20,000 clones, 70% to 90% seen once. Input material: peripheral blood. The receptors originated from a human donor in a cohort sampled during active COVID-19.

This clone was found a few times. The chain carries TRBV24-1 and TRBJ1-5, with 7 bases fitting TRBD1. Germline CDR1 KGHDR, CDR2 SFDVKD. This CDR3 contains 16 residues. With V trimmed by 4 bases and J by 3 bases, 8 bases remained unmatched. The CDR3 bases are TGTGCCACCAGTGACACTGGGACAGTCTACAATCAGCCCCAGCATTTT. Translating gives CATSDTGTVYNQPQHF.

In this sample, this clone turned up a few times. The V gene is TRBV5-8, the J gene TRBJ2-1; 7 positions agree with TRBD1. V gave up 5 bases and J gave up 6 bases; unmatched junction bases: 5. The CDR3 runs to 13 residues. CDR1 SGHTS and CDR2 YDEGEE come from the germline V gene. CDR3 residues: CASRTRGSNEQFF. Here the CDR3 DNA reads TGTGCCAGCAGAACCAGGGGGTCCAATGAGCAGTTCTTC.

The CDR3 loop is CAISESRLAGVPEAFF. The CDR3 DNA follows: TGTGCCATCAGTGAGTCTAGATTGGCAGGGGTCCCTGAAGCTTTCTTT. The rearrangement joins TRBV10-3 to TRBJ1-1, with D tentatively TRBD1 (6 bases). The germline V gene encodes CDR1 ENHRY and CDR2 SYGVKD. The CDR3 totals 16 residues. Trimming removed 0 bases at V and 6 bases at J, with 17 bases between.

V usage is TRBV10-3 and J usage is TRBJ2-5; TRBD1 might be the D (6 bases). Looked up from germline, CDR1 is ENHRY and CDR2 is SYGVKD. V lost 7 bases and J lost 1, with 10 bases in between. The CDR3 runs 13 residues. The CDR3 bases are TGTGCCATCAACCAGGGGTTCCAAGAGACCCAGTACTTC. It yields the protein CAINQGFQETQYF.

This clone appeared once. The genes are TRBV7-9 and TRBJ2-5; 11 bases fit TRBD2. The ends lost 3 bases at V and 1 base at J; junction bases unmatched: 4. Germline loops: CDR1 SEHNR, CDR2 FQNEAQ (reference sequence). CDR3 length: 16 residues. For the CDR3, the DNA is TGTGCCAGCAGCTTTAGCGGGGGGGCCTCCCAAGAGACCCAGTACTTC. This encodes CASSFSGGASQETQYF.

V and J are TRBV15 and TRBJ2-1; 12 bases are shared with TRBD2. V gave up 0 bases and J gave up 8 bases; unmatched junction bases: 5. CDR1 is LNHNV, CDR2 YYDKDF, per germline (reference sequence). The CDR3 loop spans 16 amino acids. CDR3 loop: CATSREASGGADEQFF. The CDR3, as DNA: TGTGCCACCAGCAGAGAGGCTAGCGGGGGGGCCGATGAGCAGTTCTTC. Supplemented by reference TRBV15 and TRBJ2-1, the full variable domain reads DAMVIQNPRYQVTQFGKPVTLSCSQTLNHNVMYWYQQKSSQAPKLLFHYYDKDFNNEADTPDNFQSRRPNTSFCFLDIRSPGLGDTAMYLCATSREASGGADEQFFGPGTRLTVL.

The chain uses TRBV6-2 or TRBV6-3 and TRBJ2-3, with 12 positions matching TRBD2. Trimming cost V 6 bases and J 2 bases; bases outside gene matches: 6. From germline, CDR1 is MNHEY and CDR2 SVGEGT. The length of the CDR3 is 16 residues. The CDR3 DNA reads as TGTGCCAGCAGCCCTAGCGGGGGGGCGTACACAGATACGCAGTATTTT. It yields the protein CASSPSGGAYTDTQYF.

The chain employs TRBV3-1 (or the pseudogene TRBV3-2) and TRBJ1-1; D remains ambiguous. This CDR3 is 14 amino acids long. V gave up 5 bases and J gave up 1 base, with 11 bases separating them. The germline gives CDR1 LGHDT, CDR2 YNNKEL (reference sequence). The CDR3 sequence is CASSTKSRNTEAFF. The CDR3 DNA follows: TGTGCCAGCAGCACCAAGAGTAGGAACACTGAAGCTTTCTTT.

The chain couples TRBV19 to TRBJ2-2, with D tentatively TRBD1 (5 bases). CDR1 is LNHDA, CDR2 SQIVND, per germline (reference sequence). This CDR3 has 14 residues. V lost 7 bases and J lost 1, with 10 bases in between. The CDR3 spells CASTLGQNTGELFF. CDR3 nucleotides: TGTGCCAGTACCCTCGGACAGAACACCGGGGAGCTGTTTTTT.

V is TRBV28 and J is TRBJ1-1; perhaps TRBD1 as D (5 bases). The CDR3 runs 14 residues. Germline loops: CDR1 MDHEN, CDR2 SYDVKM. V lost 2 bases and J lost 5, with 12 bases in between. CDR3 amino acids: CASSLIGVKTEAFF. The CDR3 region has the DNA TGTGCCAGCAGTTTAATAGGGGTCAAGACTGAAGCTTTCTTT.

This clone was recorded only once. CDR3 amino acids: CSVEGVAGAYPYEQYF. For the CDR3, the DNA is TGCAGCGTTGAAGGGGTAGCGGGGGCCTACCCCTACGAGCAGTACTTC. The chain carries TRBV29-1 and TRBJ2-7; 9 bases map to TRBD2. Germline values: CDR1 SQVTM, CDR2 ANQGSEA. CDR3 length equals 16 residues. V shed 1 base, J shed 2 bases, and the junction held 9 bases outside the gene matches.

The J gene is TRBJ1-6, the V gene TRBV2; 11 bases align to TRBD1. CDR3 size: 15 residues. Per the germline V gene, CDR1 is SNHLY and CDR2 is FYNNEI. With 6 bases clipped from V and 9 bases from J, the junction kept 7 bases outside the gene matches. CDR3 coding DNA: TGTGCCAGCAGGGGAGGGACAGGGGGGCGTTCACCCCTCCACTTT. Translated, it gives CASRGGTGGRSPLHF.

In DNA form, the CDR3 reads TGTGCCAGCAAAAAACAGGGTGCCTACGACTCTGGAAACACCATATATTTT. This translates into CASKKQGAYDSGNTIYF. The chain has TRBV28 and TRBJ1-3, with a tentative D call TRBD1 (6 bases). The length of the CDR3 is 17 residues. V was cut by 7 bases and J by 0 bases, with 19 bases left in between. Germline loops: CDR1 MDHEN, CDR2 SYDVKM.

The chain couples TRBV11-1 to TRBJ2-5; 7 positions match TRBD1. V gave up 5 bases and J gave up 1 base; unmatched junction bases: 7. Per germline, CDR1 SGHAT and CDR2 FQDESV (reference sequence). This CDR3 has 15 amino acids. The CDR3 nucleotides are TGTGCCAGCAGCCCGCGCGACAGGGCCCAAGAGACCCAGTACTTC. It translates to CASSPRDRAQETQYF.

The chain employs TRBV9 and TRBJ2-1; 7 bases align to TRBD2. This CDR3 comprises 16 residues. The germline V gene has CDR1 SGDLS and CDR2 YYNGEE. V was clipped by 3 bases and J by 3 bases; unmatched bases: 9. The CDR3 DNA reads TGTGCCAGCAGCGCCCCAGCGGGGTCAAACTACAATGAGCAGTTCTTC. Translated, it gives CASSAPAGSNYNEQFF. The variable domain in full, completed from reference TRBV9 and TRBJ2-1, reads DSGVTQTPKHLITATGQRVTLRCSPRSGDLSVYWYQQSLDQGLQFLIQYYNGEERAKGNILERFSAQQFPDLHSELNLSSLELGDSALYFCASSAPAGSNYNEQFFGPGTRLTVL.

The rearrangement links TRBV27 to TRBJ2-7; 12 nucleotides match TRBD1. With 6 bases clipped from V and 5 bases from J, the junction kept 8 bases outside the gene matches. This CDR3 spans 15 amino acids. Germline CDR1 and CDR2: MNHEY and SMNVEV (reference sequence). The DNA of the CDR3 is TGTGCCAGCAGACCCCGGGACAGGGGGCGAAACGAGCAGTACTTC. Amino acid sequence: CASRPRDRGRNEQYF.

The rearrangement joins TRBV11-3 to TRBJ2-1, with a weak D call TRBD1 (6 bases). Germline CDR1 and CDR2: SGHNT and YENEEA. The CDR3 runs 18 residues. The V and J ends lost 2 bases and 3 bases respectively, with 20 bases between them. The CDR3 nucleotides read TGTGCCAGCAGCTTATACCCCCCGGGACAACCCGTCTACAATGAGCAGTTCTTC. Amino acid sequence: CASSLYPPGQPVYNEQFF.

The J gene is TRBJ2-2, the V gene TRBV7-2; TRBD2 is a possible D gene (6 bases). The CDR3 covers 16 residues. Germline CDR1 and CDR2: SGHTA and FQGNSA. Between the trimmed V and J ends, which lost 5 bases and 3 bases, there was a span of 16 bases. This CDR3 reads CASSKEITGDTGELFF. CDR3 coding DNA: TGTGCCAGCAGCAAAGAGATTACGGGGGACACCGGGGAGCTGTTTTTT.

This clone was detected only once. The chain employs TRBV4-3 and TRBJ1-1; D is uncertain. This CDR3 is 14 amino acids long. The V end lost 3 bases, the J end lost 0 bases, and 8 bases lay between the germline ends. Germline V gene data show CDR1 as LGHNA and CDR2 as YSLEER. The CDR3 loop reads CASSHGVMNTEAFF. The CDR3 DNA sequence: TGCGCCAGCAGCCACGGGGTTATGAACACTGAAGCTTTCTTT.

This chain links TRBV3-1 (or the pseudogene TRBV3-2) with TRBJ2-2, with D possibly matching TRBD2 (6 bases). With 0 bases removed from V and 3 bases from J, the gap between germline ends came to 14 bases. CDR1 LGHDT and CDR2 YNNKEL come from the germline V gene (reference sequence). This CDR3 comprises 17 residues. CDR3 residues: CASSQDPGSLDTGELFF. DNA of the CDR3: TGTGCCAGCAGCCAAGACCCCGGGAGTCTTGACACCGGGGAGCTGTTTTTT.